These 6 T cell receptor beta chains originate from one sample sequenced in a study of shared clonotypes between healthy human individuals. Data came from immunoSEQ multiplex PCR; TCRdb stores just in-frame clones and leaves some out. In the table there are roughly 500,000 clones, approximately 95% of which are singletons. Sequencing was carried out using naive CD4+ T cells sorted from blood. The subset denotes: CD45RA+ positively selected. These receptors were collected from a young woman in good health.

The V call is TRBV5-5, the J call TRBJ2-7, with unresolved D. Germline CDR1 and CDR2: SGHKS and YYEKEE (reference sequence). The CDR3 totals 14 residues. V lost 0 bases and J lost 2, with 9 bases in between. The CDR3 bases are TGTGCCAGCAGCTTGGAGTGGGCCACCTACGAGCAGTACTTC. As protein: CASSLEWATYEQYF. Together with reference TRBV5-5 and TRBJ2-7, the CDR3 gives the full variable domain: DAGVTQSPTHLIKTRGQQVTLRCSPISGHKSVSWYQQVLGQGPQFIFQYYEKEERGRGNFPDRFSARQFPNYSSELNVNALLLGDSALYLCASSLEWATYEQYFGPGTRLTVT.

J is TRBJ2-7 and V is TRBV28; a possible D gene is TRBD2 (5 bases). The V gene lost 8 bases and the J gene lost 2 bases, with 13 bases spanning the gap. CDR3 length: 13 residues. Per germline, CDR1 MDHEN and CDR2 SYDVKM. The CDR3 DNA follows: TGTGCCAGCTCTATAGAGGGTCCCTACGAGCAGTACTTC. It specifies CASSIEGPYEQYF.

The CDR3: CSAQHDYEQYF. CDR3 nucleotide sequence: TGCAGTGCGCAACATGACTACGAGCAGTACTTC. The rearrangement links TRBV20-1 to TRBJ2-7; D is unresolved. The CDR3 has 11 residues. Germline-derived CDR1 and CDR2 are DFQATT and SNEGSKA (reference sequence). Deletions cut 6 bases from V and 3 bases from J, with 9 bases between.

The J gene is TRBJ2-6, the V gene TRBV4-1; 13 nucleotides align to TRBD2. The V gene end was trimmed by 1 base and the J gene end by 0 bases; junction bases not matched to a gene: 3. CDR1 and CDR2 from the germline V gene are MGHRA and YSYEKL. CDR3 size: 19 residues. CDR3 bases: TGCGCCAGCAGCCAAGGACTAGCGGGGGGCTTCTCTGGGGCCAACGTCCTGACTTTC. Translating gives CASSQGLAGGFSGANVLTF.

This chain joins TRBV5-6 and TRBJ2-5; 10 nucleotides line up with TRBD2. Trimming cost V 5 bases and J 2 bases; bases outside gene matches: 6. Germline V lookup: CDR1 SGHDT, CDR2 YYEEEE. This CDR3 is 15 amino acids long. The CDR3 sequence is CASSFRTSGQETQYF. Written as DNA, the CDR3 is TGTGCCAGCAGTTTCCGGACTAGCGGACAAGAGACCCAGTACTTC.

The chain couples TRBV7-2 to TRBJ1-2; TRBD1 matches at 7 bases. This CDR3 contains 12 residues. The germline gives CDR1 SGHTA, CDR2 FQGNSA. The V and J ends lost 5 bases and 7 bases, in that order; junction bases with no gene match: 4. CDR3 nucleotides: TGTGCCAGCAGCCCACAGGGGATTGGCTACACCTTC. Protein sequence: CASSPQGIGYTF.